The 21 T cell receptor beta chains below were found in one sample sequenced in a study of T cell responses to AZD1222 COVID-19 vaccine. Sequencing was performed with immunoSEQ multiplex PCR; in TCRdb, only in-frame clones are kept and a portion is missing. This table has about 180,000 clones, approximately 92% appearing once. The sequenced sample was peripheral blood, obtained 28 days after the second dose of the MenACWY control vaccine. The receptors were sampled from an adult who received the MenACWY meningococcal vaccine as a control.

To note about this clone: The germline gene is not matched at one end of the junction; a read error may be the cause. The chain has TRBV7-8 and TRBJ1-5, with D possibly being TRBD1 (6 bases). CDR1 and CDR2 from the germline V gene are SGHVS and FQNEAQ. There are 16 residues in the CDR3. This chain's CDR3 is CASSLVQGLSSQPQHF. The CDR3 DNA reads TGTGCCAGCAGCTTAGTTCAGGGGCTAAGCAGTCAGCCCCAGCATTTT.

The chain is built from TRBV7-9 and TRBJ1-6, with 11 bases aligning to TRBD1. Per germline, CDR1 SEHNR and CDR2 FQNEAQ (reference sequence). V dropped 5 bases and J dropped 5; count of bases not matched to a gene: 5. The CDR3 totals 16 residues. The CDR3 reads CASSRTGGGHNSPLHF. As DNA, the CDR3 is TGTGCCAGCAGCCGGACAGGGGGCGGACATAATTCACCCCTCCACTTT.

The chain carries TRBV7-9 and TRBJ1-1; D is possibly TRBD1 (5 bases). Germline values: CDR1 SEHNR, CDR2 FQNEAQ (reference sequence). With 5 bases removed from V and 5 bases from J, the gap between germline ends came to 12 bases. This CDR3 region has 13 residues. Here the CDR3 reads CASSEGQRTEAFF. The CDR3 nucleotides are TGTGCCAGCAGCGAGGGGCAGAGGACTGAAGCTTTCTTT.

The chain carries TRBV11-2 and TRBJ1-1; D unresolved. Germline CDR1 SGHAT, CDR2 FQNNGV. Trimming cost V 8 bases and J 2 bases, with 21 bases left between them. The CDR3 spans 16 residues. The CDR3 reads CASRIDVGRGNTEAFF. Written as DNA, the CDR3 is TGTGCCAGCCGCATAGATGTGGGAAGAGGAAACACTGAAGCTTTCTTT.

The chain joins TRBV29-1 to TRBJ1-2; 11 bases match TRBD1. This CDR3 region has 15 residues. Germline CDR1 is SQVTM and CDR2 is ANQGSEA. Trimming cost V 7 bases and J 7 bases; bases outside gene matches: 14. The CDR3 region has the DNA TGCAGCGCAGGACCGGGACAGGGGGAATTGGGTGGCTACACCTTC. Translated, it gives CSAGPGQGELGGYTF.

The CDR3 DNA reads as TGTGCCAGCAGCTTGGGGGGGAAGAATTCACCCCTCCACTTT. It translates to CASSLGGKNSPLHF. The chain has TRBV11-3 and TRBJ1-6, with D possibly being TRBD1 (5 bases). The CDR3 loop spans 14 amino acids. V gave up 3 bases and J gave up 7 bases, with 10 bases separating them. Germline V gene sequence: CDR1 SGHNT, CDR2 YENEEA.

This rearrangement joins TRBV30 to TRBJ1-6; D not resolved. CDR1 is GTSNPN and CDR2 is SVGIG in the germline V gene (reference sequence). V was pared by 3 bases and J by 9 bases, with 12 bases between. The CDR3 consists of 13 residues. The CDR3 DNA sequence: TGTGCCTGGAGAGTAGGCCCCTTTTCACCCCTCCACTTT. Translating it yields CAWRVGPFSPLHF.

The chain has TRBV18 and TRBJ1-3, with a possible D match to TRBD1 (6 bases). The germline V gene has CDR1 KGHSH and CDR2 LQKENI. This CDR3 has 13 residues. The V end lost 7 bases, the J end lost 0 bases, and 7 bases lay between the germline ends. CDR3 nucleotide sequence: TGTGCCAGCTTACAGGGCTCTGGAAACACCATATATTTT. Residues: CASLQGSGNTIYF.

The chain is built from TRBV29-1 and TRBJ1-2; unclear D gene. The CDR3 has 11 amino acids. Between the trimmed V and J ends, which lost 7 bases and 6 bases, there was a span of 12 bases. Germline assignment: CDR1 SQVTM and CDR2 ANQGSEA. CDR3 sequence reads: CSERTNHGYTF. The CDR3 DNA is TGCAGCGAGCGGACGAATCATGGCTACACCTTC.

The chain uses TRBV7-2 and TRBJ1-5, with D unresolved. The V gene's germline CDR1 is SGHTA and CDR2 FQGNSA. This CDR3 is 12 amino acids long. The V gene lost 3 bases and the J gene lost 4 bases, with 4 bases spanning the gap. The CDR3 DNA follows: TGTGCCAGCAGCTTTAATAATCAGCCCCAGCATTTT. Amino acid sequence: CASSFNNQPQHF.

The chain has TRBV6-5 and TRBJ1-1; D call uncertain. CDR1 and CDR2 from the germline V gene are MNHEY and SVGAGI. The CDR3 covers 13 residues. V lost 2 bases, J lost 7 bases, and 11 bases lay in between. The CDR3 nucleotides are TGTGCCAGCAGTTACGCATTTCTGGGTGAAGCTTTCTTT. Encoded protein: CASSYAFLGEAFF.

The rearrangement joins TRBV4-2 to TRBJ2-7, with D uncertain. The germline V and J ends were trimmed by 0 bases and 4 bases, with 10 bases remaining between them. Germline loops: CDR1 LGHNA, CDR2 YNFKEQ. The CDR3 runs to 14 residues. CDR3 sequence (DNA): TGTGCCAGCAGCCAAGATTTAAGGATATACGAGCAGTACTTC. Encoded protein: CASSQDLRIYEQYF.

This chain connects TRBV27 to TRBJ2-2; D unresolved. The V end was cut by 3 bases, the J end by 5 bases, with 7 bases between. The germline CDR1 and CDR2 sequences are MNHEY and SMNVEV (reference sequence). The CDR3 has 13 amino acids. CDR3 DNA: TGTGCCAGCAGTTTCAGTGGTACCGGGGAGCTGTTTTTT. Protein product: CASSFSGTGELFF.

The chain has TRBV28 and TRBJ2-2; D is unresolved. Germline values: CDR1 MDHEN, CDR2 SYDVKM. Trimming shortened V by 3 bases and J by 8 bases, and 13 bases separated the two germline ends. The CDR3 loop spans 14 amino acids. CDR3 in DNA: TGTGCCAGCAGTTTGCATGATCAGATAGGGGAGCTGTTTTTT. This gives the protein CASSLHDQIGELFF.

This clone has a count of ten or more. The rearrangement uses TRBV18 and TRBJ1-6, with 9 bases identical to TRBD1. Germline trimming cut 4 bases from V and 5 bases from J; bases unmatched to any gene: 6. The CDR3 is 16 residues long. Germline V gives CDR1 KGHSH, CDR2 LQKENI. The CDR3 DNA reads TGTGCCAGCTCACACTGGACAGGGGAGAATAATTCACCCCTCCACTTT. Translated, it gives CASSHWTGENNSPLHF.

The V call is TRBV9, the J call TRBJ1-1; D ambiguous. The CDR3 consists of 14 residues. Per the germline V gene, CDR1 is SGDLS and CDR2 is YYNGEE. V was cut by 7 bases and J by 1 base, with 14 bases left in between. The CDR3, as DNA: TGTGCCAGCTCGGGTGGGAGGACGAACACTGAAGCTTTCTTT. Amino acids: CASSGGRTNTEAFF.

This clone was recorded once. This chain uses TRBV7-9 with TRBJ1-1, with 7 bases aligning to TRBD1. The CDR3 contains 17 residues. Germline V gives CDR1 SEHNR, CDR2 FQNEAQ (reference sequence). J gave up 3 bases and V 2 bases, and 12 bases lay outside the gene matches. This chain's CDR3 is CASSLIGGDSLDTEAFF. The CDR3 coding sequence is TGTGCCAGCAGCTTAATCGGTGGGGACAGCCTGGACACTGAAGCTTTCTTT.

The rearrangement links TRBV30 to TRBJ1-5; 9 bases align to TRBD1. CDR3 size: 13 residues. The V gene's germline CDR1 is GTSNPN and CDR2 SVGIG (reference sequence). J was trimmed by 10 bases and V by 3 bases; bases with no gene match: 7. The CDR3 nucleotides are TGTGCCTGGAGCCGGACAGGGGTTAGCCCCCAGCATTTT. Translated, it gives CAWSRTGVSPQHF.

This clone was seen just once. The chain recombines TRBV18 with TRBJ1-4; D perhaps matches TRBD1 (5 bases). Trimming pared 3 bases from V and 11 bases from J, leaving 19 bases between. From germline, CDR1 is KGHSH and CDR2 LQKENI. There are 15 residues in the CDR3. CDR3 sequence: CASSPRKNEGAKLFF. Here the CDR3 DNA reads TGTGCCAGCTCACCCCGGAAGAATGAAGGGGCCAAACTGTTTTTT.

The rearrangement links TRBV10-1 to TRBJ2-7; perhaps TRBD1 as D (6 bases). Trimming removed 6 bases from V and 2 bases from J, with 14 bases in between. The CDR3 consists of 14 residues. CDR1 and CDR2 from the germline V gene are WNHNN and SYGVQD (reference sequence). In DNA, the CDR3 is TGCGCCAGCAGCGAAGGGGGAAATCCCTACGAGCAGTACTTC. Protein sequence: CASSEGGNPYEQYF.

The gene calls are TRBV4-2 and TRBJ2-7, with 8 bases identical to TRBD2. Germline V gene sequence: CDR1 LGHNA, CDR2 YNFKEQ. The CDR3 length is 16 residues. J lost 2 bases, V lost 0 bases, and 6 bases had no gene match. The CDR3 DNA is TGTGCCAGCAGCCAAGATCGGAGCGGGGGAGCCTACGAGCAGTACTTC. Translating it yields CASSQDRSGGAYEQYF.